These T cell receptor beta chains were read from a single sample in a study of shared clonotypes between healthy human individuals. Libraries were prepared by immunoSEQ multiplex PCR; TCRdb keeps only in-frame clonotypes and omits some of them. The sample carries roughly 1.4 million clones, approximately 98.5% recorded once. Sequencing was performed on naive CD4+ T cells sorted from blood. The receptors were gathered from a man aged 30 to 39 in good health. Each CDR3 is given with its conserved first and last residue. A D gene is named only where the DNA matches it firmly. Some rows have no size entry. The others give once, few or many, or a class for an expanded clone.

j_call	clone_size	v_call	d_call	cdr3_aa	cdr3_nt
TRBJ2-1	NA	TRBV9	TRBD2	CASSVGTSGVLSYEQFF	TGTGCCAGCAGCGTTGGAACTAGCGGGGTCCTTTCGTATGAGCAGTTCTTC
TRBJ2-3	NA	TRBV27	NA	CASSLVTQYF	TGTGCCAGCAGTTTAGTTACGCAGTATTTT
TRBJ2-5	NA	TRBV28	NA	CASSVFGTHETQYF	TGTGCCAGCAGTGTGTTCGGGACTCATGAGACCCAGTACTTC
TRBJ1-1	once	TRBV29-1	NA	CSVTVWGGTEAFF	TGCAGCGTTACCGTATGGGGGGGCACTGAAGCTTTCTTT
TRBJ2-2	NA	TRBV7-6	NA	CASSLAGELFF	TGTGCCAGCAGCTTAGCGGGGGAGCTGTTTTTT
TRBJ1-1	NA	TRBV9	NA	CASSLEPGGLTEAFF	TGTGCCAGCAGCCTAGAACCCGGCGGACTCACTGAAGCTTTCTTT
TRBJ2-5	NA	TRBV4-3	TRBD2	CASSQDRLAGKETQYF	TGCGCCAGCAGCCAAGACAGACTAGCGGGAAAAGAGACCCAGTACTTC
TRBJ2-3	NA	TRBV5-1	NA	CASSSPATDTQYF	TGCGCCAGCAGTAGTCCGGCCACAGATACGCAGTATTTT
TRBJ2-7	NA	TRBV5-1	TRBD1	CASSSRQGAIYEQYF	TGCGCCAGCAGCTCCCGACAGGGGGCGATTTACGAGCAGTACTTC
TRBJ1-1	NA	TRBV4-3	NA	CASSQSGEARGTEAFF	TGCGCCAGCAGCCAATCGGGCGAAGCCCGGGGCACTGAAGCTTTCTTT
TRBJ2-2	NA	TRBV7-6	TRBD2	CASSLVNGRAGAGELFF	TGTGCCAGCAGCTTAGTGAACGGGAGGGCCGGCGCCGGGGAGCTGTTTTTT
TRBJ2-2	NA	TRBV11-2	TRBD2	CASSFGLAGGPFTGELFF	TGTGCCAGCAGCTTTGGGCTAGCGGGAGGGCCTTTTACCGGGGAGCTGTTTTTT
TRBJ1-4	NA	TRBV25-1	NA	CASSRQHNEKLFF	TGTGCCAGCTCTAGACAGCATAATGAAAAACTGTTTTTT
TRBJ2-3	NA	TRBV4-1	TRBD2	CASRVTSGSPDTQYF	TGCGCCAGCAGGGTGACTAGCGGGAGCCCAGATACGCAGTATTTT
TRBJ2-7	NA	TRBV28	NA	CASSLQGPTYEQYF	TGTGCCAGCAGTCTACAGGGACCAACCTACGAGCAGTACTTC
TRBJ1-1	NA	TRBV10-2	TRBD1	CAIRDRGNTEAFF	TGCGCCATCCGGGACAGAGGGAACACTGAAGCTTTCTTT
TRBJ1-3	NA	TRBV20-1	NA	CSVEAGNTIYF	TGCAGTGTCGAGGCCGGAAACACCATATATTTT
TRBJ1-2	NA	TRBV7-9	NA	CASSLSLTGETKGYTF	TGTGCCAGCAGCTTATCCCTCACGGGGGAGACGAAGGGCTACACCTTC
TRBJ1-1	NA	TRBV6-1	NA	CASSEAWSHSGEAFF	TGTGCCAGCAGTGAAGCGTGGAGTCACTCGGGTGAAGCTTTCTTT
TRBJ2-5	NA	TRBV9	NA	CASSPMGGERETQYF	TGTGCCAGCAGCCCAATGGGGGGAGAGAGAGAGACCCAGTACTTC
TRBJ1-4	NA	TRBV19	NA	CASNLQGTEKLFF	TGTGCCAGTAACCTACAGGGAACTGAAAAACTGTTTTTT
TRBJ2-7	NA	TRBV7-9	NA	CASSPGTVYEQYF	TGTGCCAGCAGCCCCGGGACGGTCTACGAGCAGTACTTC
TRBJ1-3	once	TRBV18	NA	CASSTGGNTIYF	TGTGCCAGCTCCACAGGCGGAAACACCATATATTTT
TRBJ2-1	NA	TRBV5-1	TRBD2	CASSLDPSGTYNEQFF	TGCGCCAGCAGCCTAGATCCTAGCGGGACCTACAATGAGCAGTTCTTC
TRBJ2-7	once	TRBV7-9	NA	CASNNFLGGGTSYEQYF	TGTGCCAGCAATAACTTCCTAGGCGGGGGCACATCCTACGAGCAGTACTTC
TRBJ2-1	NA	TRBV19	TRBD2	CASSSGRAYNEQFF	TGTGCCAGTAGTAGCGGGAGGGCCTACAATGAGCAGTTCTTC
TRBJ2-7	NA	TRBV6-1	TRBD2	CASSALTSGSREQYF	TGTGCCAGCAGTGCCCTGACTAGCGGATCGAGGGAGCAGTACTTC
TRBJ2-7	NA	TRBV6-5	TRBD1	CASALGQARYEQYF	TGTGCCAGCGCCCTCGGACAGGCCCGCTACGAGCAGTACTTC
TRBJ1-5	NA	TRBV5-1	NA	CASSLDVGRGQPQHF	TGCGCCAGCAGCTTGGATGTGGGGCGCGGTCAGCCCCAGCATTTT
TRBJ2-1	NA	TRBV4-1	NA	CASSQDRVGNEQFF	TGCGCCAGCAGCCAAGACAGGGTGGGGAATGAGCAGTTCTTC
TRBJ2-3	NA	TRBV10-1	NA	CASSDPTWAPDTQYF	TGCGCCAGCAGTGACCCGACTTGGGCCCCAGATACGCAGTATTTT
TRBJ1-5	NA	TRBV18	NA	CASSGQGNSNQPQHF	TGTGCCAGCTCTGGGCAGGGTAATAGCAATCAGCCCCAGCATTTT
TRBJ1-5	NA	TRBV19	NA	CASSISAANQPQHF	TGTGCCAGTAGTATCTCGGCGGCGAATCAGCCCCAGCATTTT
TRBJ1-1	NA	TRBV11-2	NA	CASSTERSGSGAFF	TGTGCCAGCAGCACAGAACGTTCAGGGTCCGGAGCTTTCTTT
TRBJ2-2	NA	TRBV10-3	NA	CAISEGSPGELFF	TGTGCCATCAGTGAGGGAAGTCCCGGGGAGCTGTTTTTT
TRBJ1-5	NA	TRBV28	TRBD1	CASSPGQVINQPQHF	TGTGCCAGCAGTCCGGGACAGGTCATCAATCAGCCCCAGCATTTT
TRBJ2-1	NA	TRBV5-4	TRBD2	CASSRPLRQRDSYNEQFF	TGTGCCAGCAGCCGTCCCCTCCGTCAGCGGGACTCCTACAATGAGCAGTTCTTC
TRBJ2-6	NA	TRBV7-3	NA	CASSLNPWGGGAGANVLTF	TGTGCCAGCAGCTTAAACCCGTGGGGAGGGGGCGCTGGGGCCAACGTCCTGACTTTC
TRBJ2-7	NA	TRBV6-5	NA	CASSYGTGYEQYF	TGTGCCAGCAGTTACGGTACAGGTTACGAGCAGTACTTC
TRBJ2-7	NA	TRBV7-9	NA	CASSLLPSYEQYF	TGTGCCAGCAGCTTATTACCTTCCTACGAGCAGTACTTC
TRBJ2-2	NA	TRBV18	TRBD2	CASSPPGLAGANTGELFF	TGTGCCAGCTCACCTCCGGGACTAGCGGGCGCGAACACCGGGGAGCTGTTTTTT
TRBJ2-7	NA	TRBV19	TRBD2	CASSIGGSWYEQYF	TGTGCCAGTAGTATAGGCGGGAGTTGGTACGAGCAGTACTTC
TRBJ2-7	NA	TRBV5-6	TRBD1	CASSLTGAYEQYF	TGTGCCAGCAGCTTGACAGGGGCCTACGAGCAGTACTTC
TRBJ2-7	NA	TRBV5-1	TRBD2	CASSVGLLAYEQYF	TGCGCCAGCAGCGTGGGACTATTGGCCTACGAGCAGTACTTC
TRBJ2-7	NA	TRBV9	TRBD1	CASSVSSGTGVALIHEQYF	TGTGCCAGCAGCGTATCCTCCGGGACAGGGGTCGCTTTGATACACGAGCAGTACTTC
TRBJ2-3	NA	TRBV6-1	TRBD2	CASRASGTFTDTQYF	TGTGCCAGCAGGGCTAGCGGGACTTTCACAGATACGCAGTATTTT
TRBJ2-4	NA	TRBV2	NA	CASSETPVTKNIQYF	TGTGCCAGCAGTGAAACTCCGGTAACCAAAAACATTCAGTACTTC
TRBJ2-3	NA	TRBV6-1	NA	CASSRYRYTDTQYF	TGTGCCAGCAGTCGCTACAGATACACAGATACGCAGTATTTT
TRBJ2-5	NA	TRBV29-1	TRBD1	CSVHRGLQETQYF	TGCAGCGTGCACAGGGGTTTACAAGAGACCCAGTACTTC
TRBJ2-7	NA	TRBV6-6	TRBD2	CASSAGTRSPYEQYF	TGTGCCAGCAGTGCCGGGACTAGGTCGCCCTACGAGCAGTACTTC
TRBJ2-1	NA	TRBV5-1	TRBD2	CASSLALGLAGASDEQFF	TGCGCCAGCAGCTTGGCCCTTGGACTAGCGGGAGCCTCCGATGAGCAGTTCTTC